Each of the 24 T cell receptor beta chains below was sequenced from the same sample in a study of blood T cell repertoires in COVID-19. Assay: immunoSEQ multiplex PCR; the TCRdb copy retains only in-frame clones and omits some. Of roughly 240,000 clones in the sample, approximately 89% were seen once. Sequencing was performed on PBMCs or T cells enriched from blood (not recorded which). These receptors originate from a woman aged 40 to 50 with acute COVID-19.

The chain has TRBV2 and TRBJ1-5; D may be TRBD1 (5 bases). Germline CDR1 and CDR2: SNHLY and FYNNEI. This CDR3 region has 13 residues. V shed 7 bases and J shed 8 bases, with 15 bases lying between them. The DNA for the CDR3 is TGTGCCAGCATAGGAGACAGTCGGGAGCCCCAGCATTTT. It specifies CASIGDSREPQHF.

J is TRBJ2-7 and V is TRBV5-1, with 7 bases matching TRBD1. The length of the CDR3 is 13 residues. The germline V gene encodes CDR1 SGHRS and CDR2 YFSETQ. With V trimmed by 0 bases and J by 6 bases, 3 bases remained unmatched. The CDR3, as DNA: TGCGCCAGCAGCTTGGAGGGGGCGGTCGAGCAGTACTTC. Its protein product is CASSLEGAVEQYF.

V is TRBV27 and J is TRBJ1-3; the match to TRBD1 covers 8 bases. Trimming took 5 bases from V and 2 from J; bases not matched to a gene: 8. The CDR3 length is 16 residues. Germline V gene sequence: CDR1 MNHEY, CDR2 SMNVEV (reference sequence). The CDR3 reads CASSPGQGEPGNTIYF. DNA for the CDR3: TGTGCCAGCAGTCCCGGACAGGGAGAGCCTGGAAACACCATATATTTT.

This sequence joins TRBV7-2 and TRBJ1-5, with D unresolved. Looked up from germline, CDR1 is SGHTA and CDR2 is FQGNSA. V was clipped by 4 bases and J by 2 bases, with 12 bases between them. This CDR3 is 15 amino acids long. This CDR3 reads CASSYPPSGNQPQHF. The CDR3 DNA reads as TGTGCCAGCAGCTACCCGCCCAGTGGCAATCAGCCCCAGCATTTT.

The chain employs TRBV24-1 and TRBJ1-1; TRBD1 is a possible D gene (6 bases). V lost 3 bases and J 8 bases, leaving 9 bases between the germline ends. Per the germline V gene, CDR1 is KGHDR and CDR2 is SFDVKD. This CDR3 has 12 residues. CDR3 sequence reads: CATSDPTGEAFF. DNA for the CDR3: TGTGCCACCAGTGATCCTACAGGGGAAGCTTTCTTT.

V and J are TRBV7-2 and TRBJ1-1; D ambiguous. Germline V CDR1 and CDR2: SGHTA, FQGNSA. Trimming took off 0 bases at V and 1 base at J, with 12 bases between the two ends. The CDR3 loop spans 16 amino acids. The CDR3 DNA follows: TGTGCCAGCAGCTTAGCGGAGGGATTAAGGAACACTGAAGCTTTCTTT. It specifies CASSLAEGLRNTEAFF.

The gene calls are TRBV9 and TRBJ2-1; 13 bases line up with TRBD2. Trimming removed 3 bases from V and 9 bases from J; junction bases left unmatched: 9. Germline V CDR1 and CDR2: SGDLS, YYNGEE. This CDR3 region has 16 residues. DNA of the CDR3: TGTGCCAGCAGCGCACAGACTAGCGGGGGGCGGGGTGAGCAGTTCTTC. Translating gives CASSAQTSGGRGEQFF.

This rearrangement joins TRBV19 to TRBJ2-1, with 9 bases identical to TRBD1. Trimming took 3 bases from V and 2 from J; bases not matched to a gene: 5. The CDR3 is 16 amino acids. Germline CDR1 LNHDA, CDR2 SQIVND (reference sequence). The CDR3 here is CASSIRQGGTYNEQFF. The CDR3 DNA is TGTGCCAGTAGTATCCGACAGGGGGGAACCTACAATGAGCAGTTCTTC.

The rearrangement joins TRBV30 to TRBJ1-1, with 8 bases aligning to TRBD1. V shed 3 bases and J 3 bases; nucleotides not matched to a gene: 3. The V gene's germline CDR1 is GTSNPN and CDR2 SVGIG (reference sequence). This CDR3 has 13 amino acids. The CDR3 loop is CAWRDRVDTEAFF. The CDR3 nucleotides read TGTGCCTGGAGGGACAGGGTGGACACTGAAGCTTTCTTT.

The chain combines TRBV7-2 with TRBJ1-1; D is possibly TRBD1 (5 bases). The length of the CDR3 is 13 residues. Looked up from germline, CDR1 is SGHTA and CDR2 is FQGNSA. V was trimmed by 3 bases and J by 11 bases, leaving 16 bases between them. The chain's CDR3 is CASSLGGEGLAFF. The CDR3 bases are TGTGCCAGCAGCTTGGGGGGGGAGGGTTTGGCTTTCTTT.

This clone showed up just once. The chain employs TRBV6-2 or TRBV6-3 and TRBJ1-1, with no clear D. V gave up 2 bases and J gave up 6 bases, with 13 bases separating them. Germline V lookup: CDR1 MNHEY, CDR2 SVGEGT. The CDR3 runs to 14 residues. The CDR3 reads CASSYGEAASEAFF. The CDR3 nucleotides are TGTGCCAGCAGTTACGGGGAGGCGGCGTCTGAAGCTTTCTTT.

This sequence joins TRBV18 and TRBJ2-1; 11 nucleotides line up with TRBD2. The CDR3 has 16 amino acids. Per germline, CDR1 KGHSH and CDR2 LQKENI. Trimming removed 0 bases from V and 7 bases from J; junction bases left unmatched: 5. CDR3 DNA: TGTGCCAGCTCACCACCGCCTAGCGGGAGGATAAATGAGCAGTTCTTC. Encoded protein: CASSPPPSGRINEQFF.

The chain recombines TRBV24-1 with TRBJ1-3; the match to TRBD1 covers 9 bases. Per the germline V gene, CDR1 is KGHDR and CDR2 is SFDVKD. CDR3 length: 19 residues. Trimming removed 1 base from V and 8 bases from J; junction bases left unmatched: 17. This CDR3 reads CATSDFFSPHRGLRDTIYF. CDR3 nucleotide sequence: TGTGCCACCAGTGATTTTTTTTCTCCCCACAGGGGGCTGAGGGACACCATATATTTT.

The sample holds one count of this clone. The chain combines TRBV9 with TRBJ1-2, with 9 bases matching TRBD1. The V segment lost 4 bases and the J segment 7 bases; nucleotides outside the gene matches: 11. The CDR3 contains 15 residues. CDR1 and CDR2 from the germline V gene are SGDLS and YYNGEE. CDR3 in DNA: TGTGCCAGCAGCCCCGGATACAGGGGGCTTGGTGGCTACACCTTC. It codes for CASSPGYRGLGGYTF. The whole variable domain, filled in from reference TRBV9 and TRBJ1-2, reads DSGVTQTPKHLITATGQRVTLRCSPRSGDLSVYWYQQSLDQGLQFLIQYYNGEERAKGNILERFSAQQFPDLHSELNLSSLELGDSALYFCASSPGYRGLGGYTFGSGTRLTVV.

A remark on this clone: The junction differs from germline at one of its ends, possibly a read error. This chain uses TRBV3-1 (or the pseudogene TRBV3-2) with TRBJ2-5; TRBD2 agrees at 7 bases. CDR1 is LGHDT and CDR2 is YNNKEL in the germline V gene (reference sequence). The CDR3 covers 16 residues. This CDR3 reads CASSQGSGVRQETQYF. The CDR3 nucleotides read TGTGCCAGCAGTCAAGGGAGCGGGGTACGCCAAGAGACCCAGTACTTC.

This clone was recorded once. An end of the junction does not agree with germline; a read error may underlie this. The CDR3 region has the DNA TGTGCCAGCAGCGAAGGGAGTGTCGGCGGGGAGCTGTTTTTT. Protein sequence: CASSEGSVGGELFF. The chain joins TRBV2 to TRBJ2-2; maybe TRBD2 (5 bases). In germline, CDR1 is SNHLY, CDR2 FYNNEI. The CDR3 is 14 amino acids.

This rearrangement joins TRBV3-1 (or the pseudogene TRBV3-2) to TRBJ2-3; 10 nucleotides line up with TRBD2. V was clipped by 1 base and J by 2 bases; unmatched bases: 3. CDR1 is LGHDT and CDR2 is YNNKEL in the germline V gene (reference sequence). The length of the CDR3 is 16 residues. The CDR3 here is CASSQGTSGTTDTQYF. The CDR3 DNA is TGTGCCAGCAGCCAAGGGACTAGCGGAACCACAGATACGCAGTATTTT.

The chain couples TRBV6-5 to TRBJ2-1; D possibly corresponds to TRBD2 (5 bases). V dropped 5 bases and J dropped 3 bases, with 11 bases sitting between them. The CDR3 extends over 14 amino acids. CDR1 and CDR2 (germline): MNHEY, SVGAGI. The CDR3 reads CASSPSGDYNEQFF. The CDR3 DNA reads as TGTGCCAGCAGTCCCTCCGGGGACTACAATGAGCAGTTCTTC.

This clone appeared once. CDR3 nucleotide sequence: TGTGCCAGCTCAGTACGTGGTGGCGGAGATTATGGCTACACCTTC. It specifies CASSVRGGGDYGYTF. V and J are TRBV18 and TRBJ1-2; D unresolved. The CDR3 runs to 15 residues. V lost 5 bases to trimming and J lost 5 bases, with 18 bases between them. Germline loops: CDR1 KGHSH, CDR2 LQKENI.

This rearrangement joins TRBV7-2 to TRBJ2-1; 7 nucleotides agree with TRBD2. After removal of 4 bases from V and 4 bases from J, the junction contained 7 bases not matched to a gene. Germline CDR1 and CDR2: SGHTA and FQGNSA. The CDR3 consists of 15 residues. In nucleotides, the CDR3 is TGTGCCAGCAGCTGGAAGCGGGGCCGATACAATGAGCAGTTCTTC. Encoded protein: CASSWKRGRYNEQFF.

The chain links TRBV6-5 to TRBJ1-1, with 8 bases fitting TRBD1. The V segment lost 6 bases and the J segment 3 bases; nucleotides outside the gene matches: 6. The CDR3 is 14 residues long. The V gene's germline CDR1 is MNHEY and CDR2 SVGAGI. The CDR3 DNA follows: TGTGCCAGCAGGAGCGGACAGGGTTACACTGAAGCTTTCTTT. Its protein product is CASRSGQGYTEAFF.

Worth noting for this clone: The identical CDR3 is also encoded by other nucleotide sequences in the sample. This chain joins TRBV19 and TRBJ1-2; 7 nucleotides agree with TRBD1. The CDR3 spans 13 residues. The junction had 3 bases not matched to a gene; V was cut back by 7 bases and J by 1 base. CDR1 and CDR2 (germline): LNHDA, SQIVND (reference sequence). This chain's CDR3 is CASKAGGNYGYTF. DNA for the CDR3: TGTGCCAGTAAGGCAGGGGGTAACTATGGCTACACCTTC.

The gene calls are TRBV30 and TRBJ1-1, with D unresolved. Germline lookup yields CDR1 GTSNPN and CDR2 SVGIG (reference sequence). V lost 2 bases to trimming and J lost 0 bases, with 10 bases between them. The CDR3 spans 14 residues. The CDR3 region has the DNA TGTGCCTGGAGTCAACTTTTGGTGAACACTGAAGCTTTCTTT. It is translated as CAWSQLLVNTEAFF.

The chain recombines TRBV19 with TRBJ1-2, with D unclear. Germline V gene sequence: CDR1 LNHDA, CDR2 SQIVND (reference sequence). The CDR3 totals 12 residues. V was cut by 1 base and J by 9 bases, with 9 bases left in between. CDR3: CASSIVGKSYTF. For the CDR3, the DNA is TGTGCCAGTAGTATAGTCGGGAAGAGCTACACCTTC.